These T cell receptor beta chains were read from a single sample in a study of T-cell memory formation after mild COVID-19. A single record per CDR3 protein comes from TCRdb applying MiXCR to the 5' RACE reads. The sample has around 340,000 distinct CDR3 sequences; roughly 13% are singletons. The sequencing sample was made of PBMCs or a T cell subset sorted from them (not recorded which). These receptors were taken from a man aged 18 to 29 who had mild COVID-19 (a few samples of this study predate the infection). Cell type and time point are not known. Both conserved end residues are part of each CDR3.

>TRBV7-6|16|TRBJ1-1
CASSLARTGPLTEAFF
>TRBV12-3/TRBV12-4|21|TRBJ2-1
CASSFRGLAGGFTSSYNEQFF
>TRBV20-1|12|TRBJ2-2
CSANQNTGELFF
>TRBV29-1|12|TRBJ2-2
CSTFGDTGELFF
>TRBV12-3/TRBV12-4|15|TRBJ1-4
CASSFRGQGYEKLFF
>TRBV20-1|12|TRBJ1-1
CSARASGVEAFF
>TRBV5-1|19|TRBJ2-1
CASSGGLAGAIYGDNEQFF
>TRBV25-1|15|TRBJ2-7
CASSVREGASYEQYF
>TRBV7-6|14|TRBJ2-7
CASSSTSFSYEQYF
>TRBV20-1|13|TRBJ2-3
CSDQDSSTDTQYF
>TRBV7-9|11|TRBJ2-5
CATRFVETQYF
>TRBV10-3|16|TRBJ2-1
CAISVPTAGGDNEQFF
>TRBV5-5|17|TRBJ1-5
CASSPDRDPYSNQPQHF
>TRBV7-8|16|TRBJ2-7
CASSLVMSDRGGEQYF
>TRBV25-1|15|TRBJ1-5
CASSENLGQGAPQHF
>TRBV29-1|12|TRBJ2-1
CSVEPGSDEQFF
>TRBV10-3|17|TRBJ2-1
CAISSPQGAGSYNEQFF
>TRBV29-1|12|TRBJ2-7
CSVADFSYEQYF
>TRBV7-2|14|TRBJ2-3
CASTLRGGTDTQYF